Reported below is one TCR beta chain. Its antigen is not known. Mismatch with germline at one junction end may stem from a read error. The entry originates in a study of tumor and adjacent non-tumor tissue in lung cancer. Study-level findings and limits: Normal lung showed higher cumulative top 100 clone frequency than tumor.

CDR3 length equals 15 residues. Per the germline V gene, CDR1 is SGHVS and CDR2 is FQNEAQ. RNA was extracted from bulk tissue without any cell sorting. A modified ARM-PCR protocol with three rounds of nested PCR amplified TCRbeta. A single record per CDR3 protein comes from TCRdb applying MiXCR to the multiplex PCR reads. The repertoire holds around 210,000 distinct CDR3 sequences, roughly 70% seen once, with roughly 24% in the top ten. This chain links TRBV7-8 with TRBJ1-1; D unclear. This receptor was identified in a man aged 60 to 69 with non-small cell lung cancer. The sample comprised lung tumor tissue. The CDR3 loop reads CASSRRFGDRVEVFF. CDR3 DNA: TGTGCCAGTAGTCGTAGATTTGGGGATCGAGTTGAAGTTTTCTTT.